This T cell receptor (beta chain) emerged from a study of T-cell memory formation after mild COVID-19. This clonotype was found many times. The germline CDR1 and CDR2 sequences are SGHTA and FQGNSA. This CDR3 contains 12 residues. V gave up 3 bases and J gave up 4 bases, with 6 bases separating them. One entry per CDR3 protein results from TCRdb running MiXCR on the 5' RACE reads. The repertoire has about 38,000 distinct CDR3 sequences, over 10% of them found once; the top ten carry around 28%. This TCR came from a man aged 18-30 years who had mild COVID-19 (a few samples of this study predate the infection). Cell type and time point are not known. The sequencing input was PBMCs or a T cell subset sorted from them (not recorded which). This sequence joins TRBV7-2 and TRBJ1-2; D is unresolved. The CDR3 DNA reads as TGTGCCAGCAGCTTGACACCCTATGGCTACACCTTC. This gives the protein CASSLTPYGYTF.